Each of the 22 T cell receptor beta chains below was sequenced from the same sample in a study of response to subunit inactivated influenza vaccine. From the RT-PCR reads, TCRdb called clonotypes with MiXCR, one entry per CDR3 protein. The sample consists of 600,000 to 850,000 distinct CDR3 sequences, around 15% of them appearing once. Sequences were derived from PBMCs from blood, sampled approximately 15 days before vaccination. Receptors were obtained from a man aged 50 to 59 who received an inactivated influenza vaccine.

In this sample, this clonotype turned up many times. CDR3 nucleotides: TGTGCCAGCAGTTTGGGGGGGCTGCGGAGCACAGATACGCAGTATTTT. Amino acids: CASSLGGLRSTDTQYF. V gene TRBV27 combines with J gene TRBJ2-3; the D gene is possibly TRBD2 (7 bases). This CDR3 region has 16 residues. Germline-derived CDR1 and CDR2 are MNHEY and SMNVEV (reference sequence). The V end was cut by 3 bases, the J end by 0 bases, with 13 bases between.

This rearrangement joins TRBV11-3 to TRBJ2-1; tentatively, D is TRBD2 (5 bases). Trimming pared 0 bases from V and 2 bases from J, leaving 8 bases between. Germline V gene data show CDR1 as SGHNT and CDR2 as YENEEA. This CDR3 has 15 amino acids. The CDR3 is CASSLDGNPYNEQFF. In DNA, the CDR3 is TGTGCCAGCAGCTTAGACGGGAATCCCTACAATGAGCAGTTCTTC.

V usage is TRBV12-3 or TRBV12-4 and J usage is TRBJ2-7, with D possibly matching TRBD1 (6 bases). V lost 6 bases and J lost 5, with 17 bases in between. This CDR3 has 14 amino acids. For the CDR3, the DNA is TGTGCCAGCAGACCTTCCGGGACACTCGACGAGCAGTACTTC. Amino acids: CASRPSGTLDEQYF.

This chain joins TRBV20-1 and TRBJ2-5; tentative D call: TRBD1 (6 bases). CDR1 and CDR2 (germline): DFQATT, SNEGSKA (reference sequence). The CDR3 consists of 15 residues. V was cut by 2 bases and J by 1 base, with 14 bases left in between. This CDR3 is CSARRAQGTQETQYF. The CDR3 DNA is TGCAGTGCTAGACGAGCTCAGGGGACCCAAGAGACCCAGTACTTC.

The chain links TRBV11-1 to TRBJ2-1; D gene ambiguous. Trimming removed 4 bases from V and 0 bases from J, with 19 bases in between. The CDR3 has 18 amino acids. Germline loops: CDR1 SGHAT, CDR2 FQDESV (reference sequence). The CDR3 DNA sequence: TGTGCCAGCAGCTCGCGGATAGGCGTCCTTTACTCCTACAATGAGCAGTTCTTC. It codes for CASSSRIGVLYSYNEQFF.

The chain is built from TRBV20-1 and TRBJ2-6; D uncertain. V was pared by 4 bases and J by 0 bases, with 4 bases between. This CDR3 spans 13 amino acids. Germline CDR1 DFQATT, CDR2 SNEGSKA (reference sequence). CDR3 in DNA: TGCAGTGCTATTGTCTCTGGGGCCAACGTCCTGACTTTC. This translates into CSAIVSGANVLTF.

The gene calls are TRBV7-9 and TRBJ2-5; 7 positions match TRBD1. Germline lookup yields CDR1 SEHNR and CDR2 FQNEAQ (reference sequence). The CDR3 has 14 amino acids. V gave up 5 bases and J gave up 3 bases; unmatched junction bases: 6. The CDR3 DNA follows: TGTGCCAGCAGCCAAAGAACAGGGGAAGAGACCCAGTACTTC. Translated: CASSQRTGEETQYF.

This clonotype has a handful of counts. The CDR3, as DNA: TGTGCCAGCAGCTTAAGGACAGGAGCCCACTCTGGAAACACCATATATTTT. This translates into CASSLRTGAHSGNTIYF. The chain employs TRBV7-9 and TRBJ1-3; 7 positions agree with TRBD1. V shed 2 bases, J shed 0 bases, and the junction held 7 bases outside the gene matches. The germline V gene encodes CDR1 SEHNR and CDR2 FQNEAQ (reference sequence). The CDR3 totals 17 residues.

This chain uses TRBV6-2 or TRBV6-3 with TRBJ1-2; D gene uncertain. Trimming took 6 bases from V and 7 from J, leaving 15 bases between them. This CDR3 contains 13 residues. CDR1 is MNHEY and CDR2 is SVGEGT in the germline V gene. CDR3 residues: CASRNHEAIGYTF. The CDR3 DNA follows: TGTGCCAGCAGAAACCACGAAGCCATTGGCTACACCTTC.

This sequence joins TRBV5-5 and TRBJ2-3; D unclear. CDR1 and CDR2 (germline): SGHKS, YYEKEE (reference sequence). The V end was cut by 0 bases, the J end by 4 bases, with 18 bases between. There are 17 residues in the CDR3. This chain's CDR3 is CASSLASLGRNPDTQYF. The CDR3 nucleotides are TGTGCCAGCAGCTTGGCAAGCCTAGGCAGGAACCCAGATACGCAGTATTTT.

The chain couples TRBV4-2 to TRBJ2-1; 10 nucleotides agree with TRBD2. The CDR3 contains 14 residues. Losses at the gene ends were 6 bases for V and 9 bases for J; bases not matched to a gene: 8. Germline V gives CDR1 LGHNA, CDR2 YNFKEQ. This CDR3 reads CASSRAGGQTEQFF. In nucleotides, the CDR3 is TGTGCCAGCAGTAGAGCGGGGGGGCAGACTGAGCAGTTCTTC.

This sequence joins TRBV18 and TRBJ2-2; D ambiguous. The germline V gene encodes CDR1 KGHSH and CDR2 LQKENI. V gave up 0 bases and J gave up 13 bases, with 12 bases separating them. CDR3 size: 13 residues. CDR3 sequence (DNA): TGTGCCAGCTCACCACCGACGGAAATTACGCTGTTTTTT. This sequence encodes CASSPPTEITLFF.

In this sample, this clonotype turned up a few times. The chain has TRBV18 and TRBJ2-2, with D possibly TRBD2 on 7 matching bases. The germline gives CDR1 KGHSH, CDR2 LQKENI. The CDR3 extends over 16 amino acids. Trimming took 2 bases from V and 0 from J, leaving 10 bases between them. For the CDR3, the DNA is TGTGCCAGCTCACCAAGGCGGGGGCCGAACACCGGGGAGCTGTTTTTT. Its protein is CASSPRRGPNTGELFF.

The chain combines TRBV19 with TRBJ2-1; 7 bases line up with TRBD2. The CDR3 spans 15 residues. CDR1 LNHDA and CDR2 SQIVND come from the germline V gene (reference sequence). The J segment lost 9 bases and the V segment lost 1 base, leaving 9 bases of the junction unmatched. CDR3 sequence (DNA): TGTGCCAGTAGTATAGGAGGCGGGGGTAATGGTGAGCAGTTCTTC. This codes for CASSIGGGGNGEQFF.

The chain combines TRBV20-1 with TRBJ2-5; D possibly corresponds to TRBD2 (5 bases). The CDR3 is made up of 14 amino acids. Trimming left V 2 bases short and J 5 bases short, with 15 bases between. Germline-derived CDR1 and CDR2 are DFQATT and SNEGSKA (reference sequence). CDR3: CSARPPQRRETQYF. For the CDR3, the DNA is TGCAGTGCTAGACCACCCCAGAGGAGGGAGACCCAGTACTTC.

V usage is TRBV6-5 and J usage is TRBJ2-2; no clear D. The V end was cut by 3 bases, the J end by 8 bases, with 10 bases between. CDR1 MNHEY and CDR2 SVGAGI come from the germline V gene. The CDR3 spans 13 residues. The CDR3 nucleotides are TGTGCCAGCAGTTATATATCAGCGGGGGAGCTGTTTTTT. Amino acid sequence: CASSYISAGELFF.

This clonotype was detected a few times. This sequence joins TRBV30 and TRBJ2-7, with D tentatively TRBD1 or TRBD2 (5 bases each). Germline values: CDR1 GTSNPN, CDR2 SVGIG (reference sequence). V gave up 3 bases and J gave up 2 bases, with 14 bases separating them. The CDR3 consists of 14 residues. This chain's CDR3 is CAWSRGQGAYEQYF. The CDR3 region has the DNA TGTGCCTGGAGCCGCGGGCAGGGCGCCTACGAGCAGTACTTC.

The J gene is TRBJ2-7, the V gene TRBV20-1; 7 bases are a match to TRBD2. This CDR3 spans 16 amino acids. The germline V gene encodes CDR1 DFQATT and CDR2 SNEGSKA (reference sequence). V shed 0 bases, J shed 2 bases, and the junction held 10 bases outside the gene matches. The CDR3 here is CSARERRGRETYEQYF. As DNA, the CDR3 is TGCAGTGCTAGAGAACGGAGAGGGCGGGAGACCTACGAGCAGTACTTC.

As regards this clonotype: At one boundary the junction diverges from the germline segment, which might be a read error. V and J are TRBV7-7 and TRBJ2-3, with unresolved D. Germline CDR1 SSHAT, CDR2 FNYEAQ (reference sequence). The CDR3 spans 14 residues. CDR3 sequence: CASSLTVGADTQYF. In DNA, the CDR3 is TGTGCTAGCAGCTTAACAGTTGGGGCAGATACGCAGTATTTT. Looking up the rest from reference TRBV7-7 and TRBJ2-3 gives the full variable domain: GAGVSQSPRYKVTKRGQDVTLRCDPISSHATLYWYQQALGQGPEFLTYFNYEAQPDKSGLPSDRFSAERPEGSISTLTIQRTEQRDSAMYRCASSLTVGADTQYFGPGTRLTVL.

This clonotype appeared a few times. Here the CDR3 DNA reads TGTGCCTGGACTAGCGGGAGGGTGTTGGATGAGCAGTTCTTC. Encoded protein: CAWTSGRVLDEQFF. V is TRBV30 and J is TRBJ2-1, with 12 bases matching TRBD2. The CDR3 runs to 14 residues. Germline trimming cut 4 bases from V and 8 bases from J; bases unmatched to any gene: 6. Germline values: CDR1 GTSNPN, CDR2 SVGIG (reference sequence).

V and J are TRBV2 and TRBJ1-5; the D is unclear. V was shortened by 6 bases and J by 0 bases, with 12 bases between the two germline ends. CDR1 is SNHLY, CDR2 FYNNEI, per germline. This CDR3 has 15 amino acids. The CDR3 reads CASSRTENSNQPQHF. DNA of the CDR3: TGTGCCAGCAGCAGGACTGAGAATAGCAATCAGCCCCAGCATTTT.

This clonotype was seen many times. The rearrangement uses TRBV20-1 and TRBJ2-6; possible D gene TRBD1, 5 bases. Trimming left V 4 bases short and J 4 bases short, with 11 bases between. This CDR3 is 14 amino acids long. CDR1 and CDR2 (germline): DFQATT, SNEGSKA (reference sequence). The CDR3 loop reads CSATQGPGANVLTF. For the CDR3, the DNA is TGCAGTGCTACCCAGGGTCCCGGGGCCAACGTCCTGACTTTC.